The 27 T cell receptor beta chains presented below share a single source sample, sequenced in a study of regulatory T cells in long-lasting Graves disease. Libraries of TCR beta came from iRepertoire HTBI primers plus Arm-PCR of CDR3 regions. MiXCR, applied by TCRdb to the multiplex PCR reads, yields one record per CDR3 protein. The sample carries roughly 530,000 distinct CDR3 sequences, more than 15% recorded once. Time point defined: newly diagnosed GD, antithyroid drugs for less than 3 months. The TCR library was made from RNA that had been extracted from PBMCs in TRIzol. These same records also appear under a second study, on T cells in Graves' hyperthyroidism and ophthalmopathy.

The specimen was peripheral blood mononuclear cells (PBMCs), collected at new diagnosis, from a patient treated with antithyroid drugs. The receptors stem from a woman aged 35-65 years with Graves disease.

This rearrangement joins TRBV4-2 to TRBJ2-7; 12 nucleotides match TRBD2. The V gene's germline CDR1 is LGHNA and CDR2 YNFKEQ. V was pared by 0 bases and J by 6 bases, with 6 bases of the junction left unmatched. The CDR3 totals 16 residues. The CDR3 loop reads CASSQEASGGASEQYF. The CDR3 coding sequence is TGTGCCAGCAGCCAAGAGGCTAGCGGGGGGGCGAGCGAGCAGTACTTC.

This clonotype was detected a few times. The junction and the germline gene differ at one end; a read error may be behind it. The gene calls are TRBV5-1 and TRBJ2-1; 8 bases map to TRBD2. This CDR3 region has 12 residues. Per the germline V gene, CDR1 is SGHRS and CDR2 is YFSETQ. Written as DNA, the CDR3 is TGCGCCAGCAGCCTGACGGGACTAGAGCTCCTCTTC. Translation: CASSLTGLELLF.

This chain connects TRBV2 to TRBJ2-5; weak D call: TRBD2 (6 bases). Trimming removed 6 bases from V and 5 bases from J, with 16 bases in between. Germline values: CDR1 SNHLY, CDR2 FYNNEI. CDR3 length: 14 amino acids. The CDR3 reads CASRRGKPAETQYF. Written as DNA, the CDR3 is TGTGCCAGCAGGCGGGGAAAGCCAGCCGAGACCCAGTACTTC.

This clonotype was seen ten or more times. The gene calls are TRBV15 and TRBJ1-2, with a possible D match to TRBD1 (5 bases). From germline, CDR1 is LNHNV and CDR2 YYDKDF (reference sequence). The CDR3 is 16 amino acids. Trimming removed 0 bases from V and 3 bases from J, with 14 bases in between. The CDR3 here is CATSRELDNYDYGYTF. CDR3 in DNA: TGTGCCACCAGCAGAGAACTGGACAACTACGACTATGGCTACACCTTC.

This clonotype was observed a handful of times. This may come from a read error, since a much larger clone is one base off. The chain recombines TRBV6-1 with TRBJ1-1, with 9 bases aligning to TRBD1. The CDR3 covers 15 residues. Germline CDR1 reads MNHNS; CDR2 reads SASEGT. CDR3 bases: TGTGCCAGCAGGAGGACAGGGGTCATGAACACTGAAGCTCTCTTT. Amino acids: CASRRTGVMNTEALF.

This clonotype has a handful of counts. The chain uses TRBV7-9 and TRBJ1-2; a possible D gene is TRBD1 (5 bases). Germline assignment: CDR1 SEHNR and CDR2 FQNEAQ (reference sequence). The germline V and J ends were trimmed by 4 bases and 6 bases, with 15 bases remaining between them. This CDR3 comprises 14 residues. The DNA of the CDR3 is TGTGCCAGCAGCTATTCAGGGAGCATGGATGGCTACACCTTC. This translates into CASSYSGSMDGYTF. Combining the CDR3 with reference TRBV7-9 and TRBJ1-2 gives the whole variable domain DTGVSQNPRHKITKRGQNVTFRCDPISEHNRLYWYRQTLGQGPEFLTYFQNEAQLEKSRLLSDRFSAERPKGSFSTLEIQRTEQGDSAMYLCASSYSGSMDGYTFGSGTRLTVV.

V usage is TRBV20-1 and J usage is TRBJ2-7; 8 bases align to TRBD2. This CDR3 spans 15 amino acids. Germline CDR1 DFQATT, CDR2 SNEGSKA (reference sequence). Trimming at V came to 3 bases and at J to 2 bases, leaving 9 bases not matched to a gene. The CDR3 is CSARPTGGGTYEQYF. DNA of the CDR3: TGCAGTGCTAGGCCGACTGGCGGGGGGACCTACGAGCAGTACTTC.

This chain connects TRBV11-2 to TRBJ2-7, with 7 bases aligning to TRBD1. Trimming at V came to 4 bases and at J to 12 bases, leaving 21 bases not matched to a gene. The germline gives CDR1 SGHAT, CDR2 FQNNGV. CDR3 length: 16 residues. DNA for the CDR3: TGTGCCAGCAGCTCAACCCCGGGACAGATGGGATTATCTTTGTACTTC. Translating gives CASSSTPGQMGLSLYF.

This chain connects TRBV6-5 to TRBJ2-1, with 10 bases identical to TRBD1. This CDR3 has 17 residues. Germline assignment: CDR1 MNHEY and CDR2 SVGAGI. J gave up 7 bases and V 4 bases, and 13 bases lay outside the gene matches. CDR3: CASSLTTGTGAGNEQFF. CDR3 DNA: TGTGCCAGCAGTTTGACTACCGGGACAGGGGCGGGTAATGAGCAGTTCTTC.

A note on this clonotype: A much larger clone lies a single base off, so this may be a read error. CDR3 residues: CSARAPGVGGIETQYF. CDR3 DNA: TGCAGTGCTAGGGCCCCAGGGGTTGGGGGCATTGAGACCCAGTACTTC. V usage is TRBV20-1 and J usage is TRBJ2-7, with D possibly TRBD1 on 6 matching bases. The DNA end favors TRBJ2-5, so the J call may be wrong. Germline V gene sequence: CDR1 DFQATT, CDR2 SNEGSKA (reference sequence). The CDR3 totals 16 residues.

The CDR3 coding sequence is TGCAGTCCGACAGGGCTTATAAACACTGAAGCTTTCTTT. Encoded protein: CSPTGLINTEAFF. The chain carries TRBV20-1 and TRBJ1-1; 7 nucleotides line up with TRBD1. The CDR3 has 13 amino acids. V dropped 8 bases and J dropped 2; count of bases not matched to a gene: 8. From germline, CDR1 is DFQATT and CDR2 SNEGSKA (reference sequence).

This clonotype was counted at least ten times. The gene calls are TRBV2 and TRBJ2-3, with a weak D call TRBD2 (7 bases). The germline V gene has CDR1 SNHLY and CDR2 FYNNEI. This CDR3 has 15 amino acids. Trimming removed 6 bases from V and 3 bases from J, with 16 bases in between. In DNA form, the CDR3 reads TGTGCCAGCAGGGGGGGGGGGGCCAGGACAGATACGCAGTATTTT. It specifies CASRGGGARTDTQYF.

V gene TRBV7-9 combines with J gene TRBJ2-7; D is possibly TRBD1 or TRBD2 (5 bases each). The last part of the DNA fits TRBJ2-5 better; the J call may be wrong. Germline CDR1 reads SEHNR; CDR2 reads FQNEAQ (reference sequence). The CDR3 covers 16 residues. The DNA for the CDR3 is TGTGCCAGCAGCCCCTACCTCGGGACCCTTAGGGAGACCCAGTACTTC. This encodes CASSPYLGTLRETQYF.

This clonotype came up many times. The V gene is TRBV6-2 or TRBV6-3, the J gene TRBJ2-1; tentatively, D is TRBD2 (5 bases). The CDR3 runs 14 residues. V gave up 5 bases and J gave up 7 bases, with 15 bases separating them. Germline assignment: CDR1 MNHEY and CDR2 SVGEGT. This CDR3 reads CASSESEEVNEQFF. The CDR3 bases are TGTGCCAGCAGTGAATCCGAGGAGGTGAATGAGCAGTTCTTC.

The genes are TRBV5-4 and TRBJ2-1, with D possibly matching TRBD2 (5 bases). V gave up 1 base and J gave up 2 bases, with 13 bases separating them. The CDR3 loop spans 16 amino acids. The germline V gene encodes CDR1 SGHNT and CDR2 YYREEE (reference sequence). The CDR3 spells CASSLSGSAAYNEQFF. The CDR3 DNA is TGTGCCAGCAGCTTGTCCGGTTCAGCGGCCTACAATGAGCAGTTCTTC.

Comment on this clonotype: This may come from a read error, since a much larger clone is one base off. This sequence joins TRBV7-2 and TRBJ2-7, with 9 bases aligning to TRBD2. Germline V CDR1 and CDR2: SGHTA, FQGNSA. The CDR3 has 15 residues. The DNA of the CDR3 is TGTGCCAGCACCCCTTCCGCGGGGGGGCCTTACGGGCAGTACTTC. The encoded protein is CASTPSAGGPYGQYF. Full variable domain (remainder filled in from reference TRBV7-2 and TRBJ2-7): GAGVSQSPSNKVTEKGKDVELRCDPISGHTALYWYRQSLGQGLEFLIYFQGNSAPDKSGLPSDRFSAERTGGSVSTLTIQRTQQEDSAVYLCASTPSAGGPYGQYFGPGTRLTVT.

V gene TRBV12-3 or TRBV12-4 combines with J gene TRBJ2-4, with TRBD2 matching 8 bases. Trimming at V came to 3 bases and at J to 0 bases, leaving 10 bases not matched to a gene. The CDR3 contains 18 residues. CDR3 region: CASSFSSGPGRAKNIQYF. In nucleotides, the CDR3 is TGTGCCAGCAGTTTCTCTAGCGGGCCGGGTCGAGCCAAAAACATTCAGTACTTC.

Note on this clonotype: This sequence may be a read error, since a much larger clone differs from it by one base. The V gene is TRBV11-2, the J gene TRBJ2-1; TRBD2 matches at 7 bases. The CDR3 is 13 amino acids. Trimming removed 2 bases from V and 13 bases from J; junction bases left unmatched: 8. CDR1 is SGHAT, CDR2 FQNNGV, per germline. CDR3 in DNA: TGTGCCAGCAGCTTAACTAGGCGGGAGACCCAGTTCTTC. Protein sequence: CASSLTRRETQFF.

The V call is TRBV2, the J call TRBJ2-7; 10 nucleotides line up with TRBD2. CDR1 SNHLY and CDR2 FYNNEI come from the germline V gene. The CDR3 length is 14 residues. Germline trimming cut 5 bases from V and 6 bases from J; bases unmatched to any gene: 7. The CDR3 here is CASSQSGGAGEQYF. For the CDR3, the DNA is TGTGCCAGCAGTCAGAGCGGGGGGGCCGGCGAGCAGTACTTC.

This clonotype has more than one count but fewer than ten. This sequence joins TRBV5-1 and TRBJ2-1; 12 bases map to TRBD2. The V segment lost 3 bases and the J segment 7 bases; nucleotides outside the gene matches: 11. Germline CDR1 and CDR2: SGHRS and YFSETQ. This CDR3 comprises 17 residues. The CDR3 here is CASSSGPSGRAGNEQFF. CDR3 DNA sequence: TGCGCCAGCAGCTCCGGGCCTAGCGGGAGGGCCGGGAATGAGCAGTTCTTC. The full variable domain, in which reference TRBV5-1 and TRBJ2-1 provide the parts outside the CDR3, is KAGVTQTPRYLIKTRGQQVTLSCSPISGHRSVSWYQQTPGQGLQFLFEYFSETQRNKGNFPGRFSGRQFSNSRSEMNVSTLELGDSALYLCASSSGPSGRAGNEQFFGPGTRLTVL.

Details on this clonotype: This may stem from a read error, because a much larger clone lies one nucleotide away. The chain employs TRBV28 and TRBJ2-5; D possibly corresponds to TRBD2 (6 bases). Trimming removed 1 base from V and 9 bases from J, with 12 bases in between. Germline values: CDR1 MDHEN, CDR2 SYDVKM. The CDR3 is 13 residues long. CDR3 sequence (DNA): TGTGCCAGCAGTTTATCGGGGTGGGAGGCCCAGTACTTC. This translates into CASSLSGWEAQYF.

The rearrangement joins TRBV4-1 to TRBJ2-5; 14 bases are shared with TRBD2. The trim removed 4 bases at V and 4 bases at J, leaving 8 bases unmatched. CDR1 is MGHRA, CDR2 YSYEKL, per germline. This CDR3 has 17 amino acids. The CDR3 bases are TGCGCCAGCAGCCCTAGCGGACTAGCGGGGGGCTCAGAGACCCAGTACTTC. As protein: CASSPSGLAGGSETQYF.

Regarding this clonotype: This may be a read error: a much more frequent sequence differs by one nucleotide. The V call is TRBV3-1, the J call TRBJ2-1; 8 bases are a match to TRBD2. The CDR3 is 15 amino acids. Germline CDR1 and CDR2: LGHDT and YNNKEL (reference sequence). V shed 4 bases and J 5 bases; nucleotides not matched to a gene: 7. CDR3 in DNA: TGTGCCAGCAGCCCGCGGGGGGTTGCCCACAATGAGCAGTTCTTC. Translated: CASSPRGVAHNEQFF.

Many counts were recorded for this clonotype. The CDR3 DNA follows: TGTGCCTGTCTTCCAGGTTCCTACGAGCAGTACTTC. This gives the protein CACLPGSYEQYF. The J gene is TRBJ2-7, the V gene TRBV30; D is ambiguous. The V end lost 6 bases, the J end lost 1 base, and 10 bases lay between the germline ends. CDR3 length: 12 residues. CDR1 and CDR2 from the germline V gene are GTSNPN and SVGIG (reference sequence).

This clonotype was found a few times. V usage is TRBV6-1 and J usage is TRBJ2-2; 9 bases align to TRBD2. Germline V gene data show CDR1 as MNHNS and CDR2 as SASEGT. The CDR3 sequence is 16 residues long. V shed 7 bases and J 6 bases; nucleotides not matched to a gene: 12. CDR3 nucleotides: TGTGCCAGCAATGGGCGGGCTAGCGGGGTTGCCGGGGAGCTGTTTTTT. This codes for CASNGRASGVAGELFF.

This clonotype was recorded at least ten times. This sequence joins TRBV5-1 and TRBJ2-1; TRBD1 agrees at 7 bases. This CDR3 is 16 amino acids long. V was pared by 4 bases and J by 3 bases, with 10 bases of the junction left unmatched. CDR1 and CDR2 from the germline V gene are SGHRS and YFSETQ. The CDR3 region has the DNA TGCGCCAGCAGCCTGTCCGGGACAGACTACTACAATGAGCAGTTCTTC. It encodes CASSLSGTDYYNEQFF.

The chain is built from TRBV19 and TRBJ2-6, with D perhaps given as TRBD1 or TRBD2 (5 bases each). The CDR3 has 16 amino acids. With 1 base removed from V and 5 bases from J, the gap between germline ends came to 12 bases. Germline values: CDR1 LNHDA, CDR2 SQIVND (reference sequence). CDR3 in DNA: TGTGCCAGTAGTATAGGAGGGGCCTCCTGGGCCAACGTCCTGACTTTC. Protein: CASSIGGASWANVLTF.